The TCR beta chain described here comes from a study of beta chain features in type 1 diabetes. At the level of the study: Summed over all samples, the examined sorted cells came to fewer than 120 million.

Study conclusions and caveats: In comparison with healthy donors, patients had naive, central memory and Treg TCRB repertoires that appeared more similar. Shorter TCRB CDR3s, moderately but significantly so, were found in Type 1 diabetes patients in all four CD4+ subsets.

This clone was counted between two and nine times. Its matching antigen is unknown. The CDR3 runs 15 residues. V was clipped by 4 bases and J by 3 bases; unmatched bases: 4. Germline values: CDR1 SGHAT, CDR2 FQDESV (reference sequence). Every isolated RNA sample was fully reverse transcribed, so sequencing captured expressed TCRB transcripts. Assay used: immunoSEQ multiplex PCR; TCRdb lists only in-frame clones, some missing. The table lists roughly 230,000 clones, roughly 10% of them singletons, with over 0.015% in the top ten. The rearrangement uses TRBV11-1 and TRBJ2-1, with 9 bases fitting TRBD1. The TCR originated in a man aged 30-40 years with type 1 diabetes. The specimen was naive CD4+ T cells from blood. CDR3 sequence reads: CASSWDRAGYNEQFF. The CDR3 region has the DNA TGTGCCAGCAGCTGGGACAGGGCCGGCTACAATGAGCAGTTCTTC.